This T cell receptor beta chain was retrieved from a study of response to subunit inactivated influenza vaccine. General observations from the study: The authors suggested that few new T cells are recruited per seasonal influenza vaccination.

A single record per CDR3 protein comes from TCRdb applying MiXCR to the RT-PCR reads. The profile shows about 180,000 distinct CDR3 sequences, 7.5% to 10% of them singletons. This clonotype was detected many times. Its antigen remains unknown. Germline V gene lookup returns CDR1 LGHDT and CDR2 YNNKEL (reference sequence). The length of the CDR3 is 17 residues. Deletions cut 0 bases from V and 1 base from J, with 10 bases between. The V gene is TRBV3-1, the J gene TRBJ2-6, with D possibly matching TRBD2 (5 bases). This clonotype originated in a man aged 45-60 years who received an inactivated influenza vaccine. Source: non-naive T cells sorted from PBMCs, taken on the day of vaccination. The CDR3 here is CASSQDEGPSGANVLTF. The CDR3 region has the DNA TGTGCCAGCAGCCAAGATGAGGGTCCTTCTGGGGCCAACGTCCTGACTTTC.